What follows is one TCR beta chain and its context. The CDR3 is 15 residues long. The J segment lost 5 bases and the V segment lost 4 bases, leaving 6 bases of the junction unmatched. Germline V gene data show CDR1 as MNHEY and CDR2 as SVGAGI. Profiling relied on immunoSEQ multiplex PCR, and the TCRdb table lists in-frame clones only, not all of them. The data contain 130,000 or so clones, approximately 86% of them singletons. The data derive from a study of blood T cell repertoires in COVID-19. The overall study: Specimens from acute and convalescent COVID-19 originated in the United States, Italy and Spain.

The chain has TRBV6-5 and TRBJ2-2; 8 nucleotides line up with TRBD1. The sequence came from a woman in her sixties with acute or convalescent COVID-19. Sequencing was performed on peripheral blood. Here the CDR3 DNA reads TGTGCCAGCAGTTGGAGGCAGGGGGCGACCGGGGAGCTGTTTTTT. Translated: CASSWRQGATGELFF.